This T cell receptor beta chain was documented in a study of blood T cell repertoires in COVID-19. Overall study: Both acute and convalescent COVID-19 samples were obtained from the United States, Italy and Spain. PBMCs, B-cell-depleted T cells, or T cells were the source of the cDNA or gDNA that made up the material.

This CDR3 region has 17 residues. In germline, CDR1 is SGHNT, CDR2 YENEEA. V was pared by 1 base and J by 0 bases, with 6 bases of the junction left unmatched. The authors' processing: Reference gene primer amplification yielded estimated nucleated cell counts. TCRdb's table, derived via immunoSEQ multiplex PCR, lists solely in-frame clones and lacks some. The V and J calls and clone size were taken over from that table, and D and trimming were inferred from the DNA. This table holds 80,000 to 95,000 clones, 60% to 80% found once. The chain has TRBV11-3 and TRBJ2-1, with 7 bases fitting TRBD2. The source material was peripheral blood. The TCR was taken from a woman aged 50 to 60 with acute or convalescent COVID-19. CDR3 DNA sequence: TGTGCCAGCAGCTTAGGGGGGGGAAAGAGCTCCTACAATGAGCAGTTCTTC. It yields the protein CASSLGGGKSSYNEQFF.